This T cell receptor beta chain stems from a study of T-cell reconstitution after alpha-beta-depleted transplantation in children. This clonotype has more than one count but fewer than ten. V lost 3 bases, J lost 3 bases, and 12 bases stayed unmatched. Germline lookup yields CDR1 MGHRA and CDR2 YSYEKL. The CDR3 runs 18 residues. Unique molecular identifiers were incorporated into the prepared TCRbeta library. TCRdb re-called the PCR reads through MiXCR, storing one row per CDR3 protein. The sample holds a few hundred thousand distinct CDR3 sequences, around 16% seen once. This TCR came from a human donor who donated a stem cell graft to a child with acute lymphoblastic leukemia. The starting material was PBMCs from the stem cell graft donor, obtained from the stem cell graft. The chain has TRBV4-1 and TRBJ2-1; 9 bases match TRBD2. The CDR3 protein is CASSHGARGRAYYNEQFF. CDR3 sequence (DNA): TGCGCCAGCAGCCACGGGGCTCGCGGGAGGGCATACTACAATGAGCAGTTCTTC.